The 32 T cell receptor beta chains given below trace back to one sample, sequenced in a study of cytomegalovirus exposure and HLA in healthy donors. Amplification used 60 Vbeta primers and 13 Jbeta primers. Method: immunoSEQ multiplex PCR; TCRdb's copy keeps in-frame clones and lacks some. The sample records 150,000 to 200,000 clones, about an eighth being singletons. The sequencing input was PBMCs. These receptors all come from a man aged 50 to 59 in good health and CMV-seropositive.

The chain recombines TRBV27 with TRBJ2-6; possible D gene TRBD1, 6 bases. V gave up 4 bases and J gave up 2 bases, with 18 bases separating them. Germline V lookup: CDR1 MNHEY, CDR2 SMNVEV (reference sequence). The CDR3 sequence is 18 residues long. Here the CDR3 DNA reads TGTGCCAGCAGTTCAAAGACAGGAACGCTAGCTGGGGCCAACGTCCTGACTTTC. Translated, it gives CASSSKTGTLAGANVLTF. The full variable domain, rest sourced from reference TRBV27 and TRBJ2-6, is EAQVTQNPRYLITVTGKKLTVTCSQNMNHEYMSWYRQDPGLGLRQIYYSMNVEVTDKGDVPEGYKVSRKEKRNFPLILESPSPNQTSLYFCASSSKTGTLAGANVLTFGAGSRLTVL.

The rearrangement links TRBV10-3 to TRBJ2-3; possible D gene TRBD2, 6 bases. Germline values: CDR1 ENHRY, CDR2 SYGVKD. The CDR3 sequence is 14 residues long. V gave up 6 bases and J gave up 4 bases, with 14 bases separating them. CDR3: CAIRRDGGADTQYF. The DNA of the CDR3 is TGTGCCATCAGAAGGGACGGCGGGGCAGATACGCAGTATTTT.

This clone was seen more than once but under ten times. J is TRBJ1-6 and V is TRBV6-5; a possible D gene is TRBD1 (5 bases). Trimming took off 2 bases at V and 10 bases at J, with 18 bases between the two ends. The germline V gene encodes CDR1 MNHEY and CDR2 SVGAGI. This CDR3 spans 16 amino acids. CDR3 in amino acids: CASSYGGGVIGSPLHF. In nucleotides, the CDR3 is TGTGCCAGCAGTTACGGGGGGGGAGTCATCGGATCACCCCTCCACTTT.

The J gene is TRBJ1-4, the V gene TRBV2; TRBD1 agrees at 10 bases. V dropped 7 bases and J dropped 5; count of bases not matched to a gene: 7. Germline CDR1 SNHLY, CDR2 FYNNEI. The CDR3 is 15 amino acids. CDR3 sequence (DNA): TGTGCCAGCAACTTCCGGACAGGGGGGAATGAAAAACTGTTTTTT. Encoded protein: CASNFRTGGNEKLFF.

The chain couples TRBV6-5 to TRBJ2-1; 9 nucleotides align to TRBD1. Trimming removed 4 bases from V and 5 bases from J; junction bases left unmatched: 9. CDR1 and CDR2 (germline): MNHEY, SVGAGI. The CDR3 loop spans 16 amino acids. The DNA of the CDR3 is TGTGCCAGCAGTTTCCAAGTTGGGACAGGGCACAATGAGCAGTTCTTC. It yields the protein CASSFQVGTGHNEQFF.

In its sample, this clone was seen a few times. The genes are TRBV5-6 and TRBJ1-1; 7 bases fit TRBD1. The V gene end was trimmed by 3 bases and the J gene end by 3 bases; junction bases not matched to a gene: 11. The CDR3 is 16 amino acids. The germline CDR1 and CDR2 sequences are SGHDT and YYEEEE. CDR3 bases: TGTGCCAGCAGCTCACAGGGGTCAAGTTTCTACACTGAAGCTTTCTTT. It is translated as CASSSQGSSFYTEAFF. The whole variable domain, filled in from reference TRBV5-6 and TRBJ1-1, reads DAGVTQSPTHLIKTRGQQVTLRCSPKSGHDTVSWYQQALGQGPQFIFQYYEEEERQRGNFPDRFSGHQFPNYSSELNVNALLLGDSALYLCASSSQGSSFYTEAFFGQGTRLTVV.

This clone was seen a handful of times. The V call is TRBV4-3, the J call TRBJ2-2, with D possibly TRBD1 on 6 matching bases. Trimming cost V 1 base and J 0 bases, with 12 bases left between them. Germline CDR1 is LGHNA and CDR2 is YSLEER. This CDR3 is 17 amino acids long. The CDR3 region is CASSQVTAGANTGELFF. The CDR3 DNA is TGCGCCAGCAGCCAAGTGACGGCAGGGGCGAACACCGGGGAGCTGTTTTTT.

This chain links TRBV28 with TRBJ1-2; no firm D call. CDR3 size: 12 residues. Germline CDR1 and CDR2: MDHEN and SYDVKM. The V and J ends lost 5 bases and 3 bases respectively, with 7 bases between them. CDR3 in DNA: TGTGCCAGCAGTCAAGACTACTATGGCTACACCTTC. As protein: CASSQDYYGYTF.

The rearrangement links TRBV7-9 to TRBJ2-3, with 16 bases fitting TRBD2. The CDR3 spans 18 residues. V lost 1 base, J lost 6 bases, and 7 bases stayed unmatched. The V gene's germline CDR1 is SEHNR and CDR2 FQNEAQ (reference sequence). CDR3 loop: CASSLDGTSGGAGDTQYF. The CDR3 nucleotides read TGTGCCAGCAGCTTAGACGGGACTAGCGGGGGGGCAGGGGATACGCAGTATTTT.

This clone has just a few counts. The rearrangement links TRBV29-1 to TRBJ2-7; possibly TRBD1 for D (5 bases). The CDR3 totals 13 residues. CDR1 and CDR2 (germline): SQVTM, ANQGSEA. V lost 1 base and J 3 bases, leaving 10 bases between the germline ends. The chain's CDR3 is CSVEATGDYEQYF. In nucleotides, the CDR3 is TGCAGCGTTGAAGCAACAGGAGACTACGAGCAGTACTTC.

This clone appeared a few times. CDR3 loop: CASSQVLTGVTEAFF. DNA for the CDR3: TGCGCCAGCAGCCAAGTTCTAACAGGAGTCACTGAAGCTTTCTTT. The gene calls are TRBV4-1 and TRBJ1-1, with D possibly being TRBD1 (5 bases). CDR1 and CDR2 from the germline V gene are MGHRA and YSYEKL. The CDR3 contains 15 residues. V was shortened by 1 base and J by 4 bases, with 13 bases between the two germline ends.

This chain joins TRBV20-1 and TRBJ1-2, with 8 bases that match TRBD1. Germline lookup yields CDR1 DFQATT and CDR2 SNEGSKA (reference sequence). CDR3 length: 11 residues. The CDR3 region has the DNA TGCGTATCAGGGGGCAACTATGGCTACACCTTC. It codes for CVSGGNYGYTF.

This clone was recorded a few times. The rearrangement uses TRBV6-1 and TRBJ2-1; the match to TRBD2 covers 10 bases. This CDR3 comprises 16 residues. CDR1 is MNHNS, CDR2 SASEGT, per germline. J gave up 5 bases and V 4 bases, and 8 bases lay outside the gene matches. CDR3 residues: CASSVRITSGDNEQFF. The CDR3 DNA reads as TGTGCCAGCAGTGTGAGGATTACTAGCGGGGACAATGAGCAGTTCTTC.

The CDR3 spells CASSPGRNTEAFF. The DNA for the CDR3 is TGTGCCAGCAGCCCCGGGAGGAACACTGAAGCTTTCTTT. The rearrangement links TRBV6-5 to TRBJ1-1, with no clear D. This CDR3 has 13 residues. V dropped 6 bases and J dropped 1 base, with 9 bases sitting between them. Germline CDR1 is MNHEY and CDR2 is SVGAGI.

This clone occurred a few times. The J gene is TRBJ1-6, the V gene TRBV5-1; 7 bases map to TRBD1. Trimming at V came to 6 bases and at J to 5 bases, leaving 11 bases not matched to a gene. The length of the CDR3 is 16 residues. Germline V gene lookup returns CDR1 SGHRS and CDR2 YFSETQ. CDR3 amino acids: CASTPLGTANNSPLHF. The CDR3 DNA reads TGCGCCAGCACCCCCCTAGGGACAGCTAATAATTCACCCCTCCACTTT.

The chain couples TRBV27 to TRBJ1-1, with D possibly matching TRBD1 (5 bases). Trimming stripped 2 bases from V and 1 base from J, with 8 bases between. The CDR3 totals 14 residues. CDR1 is MNHEY, CDR2 SMNVEV, per germline (reference sequence). Here the CDR3 reads CASSLAGRNTEAFF. The CDR3 DNA reads TGTGCCAGCAGTTTAGCAGGGCGGAACACTGAAGCTTTCTTT.

The V and J genes are TRBV6-5 and TRBJ2-7; TRBD1 might be the D (6 bases). The CDR3 contains 15 residues. Per the germline V gene, CDR1 is MNHEY and CDR2 is SVGAGI. Trimming shortened V by 0 bases and J by 3 bases, and 12 bases separated the two germline ends. CDR3 region: CASSYSYDRSYEQYF. The CDR3 coding sequence is TGTGCCAGCAGTTACTCTTACGACAGGAGCTACGAGCAGTACTTC.

The gene calls are TRBV2 and TRBJ2-5; TRBD2 matches 10 bases. Germline values: CDR1 SNHLY, CDR2 FYNNEI. J was trimmed by 4 bases and V by 7 bases; bases with no gene match: 12. The CDR3 is 16 residues long. CDR3 sequence reads: CASTLPERGGLETQYF. The CDR3 DNA reads TGTGCCAGCACCCTCCCGGAGCGGGGGGGCTTAGAGACCCAGTACTTC. Using reference TRBV2 and TRBJ2-5 for the parts outside the CDR3, the full variable domain is EPEVTQTPSHQVTQMGQEVILRCVPISNHLYFYWYRQILGQKVEFLVSFYNNEISEKSEIFDDQFSVERPDGSNFTLKIRSTKLEDSAMYFCASTLPERGGLETQYFGPGTRLLVL.

This chain uses TRBV27 with TRBJ2-1, with 7 bases identical to TRBD2. The CDR3 is 15 residues long. The J segment lost 3 bases and the V segment lost 7 bases, leaving 9 bases of the junction unmatched. Per the germline V gene, CDR1 is MNHEY and CDR2 is SMNVEV (reference sequence). In nucleotides, the CDR3 is TGTGCCAGCACCCAAGGTTCTAGCGGCTACAATGAGCAGTTCTTC. It translates to CASTQGSSGYNEQFF.

The genes are TRBV10-3 and TRBJ2-5, with TRBD2 matching over 12 bases. CDR1 and CDR2 (germline): ENHRY, SYGVKD. The V and J ends lost 10 bases and 5 bases, in that order; junction bases with no gene match: 17. The CDR3 contains 17 residues. CDR3 sequence reads: CARPSSGGAETGETQYF. DNA of the CDR3: TGTGCCAGACCTTCTAGCGGGGGGGCAGAGACAGGGGAGACCCAGTACTTC.

The rearrangement links TRBV6-1 to TRBJ2-3; 10 bases line up with TRBD1. Germline V gives CDR1 MNHNS, CDR2 SASEGT. The CDR3 extends over 15 amino acids. Trimming at V came to 3 bases and at J to 6 bases, leaving 6 bases not matched to a gene. In DNA, the CDR3 is TGTGCCAGCAGTGATGACAGGGGGCGCGTCGATACGCAGTATTTT. It yields the protein CASSDDRGRVDTQYF.

This clone was detected only a few times. This chain joins TRBV19 and TRBJ2-5; TRBD1 is a possible D gene (5 bases). V was pared by 9 bases and J by 0 bases, with 11 bases between. This CDR3 has 13 amino acids. Germline assignment: CDR1 LNHDA and CDR2 SQIVND (reference sequence). The CDR3 nucleotides are TGTGCCAGCAAGGACACGGACCAAGAGACCCAGTACTTC. This gives the protein CASKDTDQETQYF.

This chain links TRBV19 with TRBJ1-2, with 8 bases aligning to TRBD1. The length of the CDR3 is 14 residues. Germline CDR1 reads LNHDA; CDR2 reads SQIVND (reference sequence). Trimming took 7 bases from V and 4 from J; bases not matched to a gene: 8. The CDR3: CASTAGGLSYGYTF. The CDR3 coding sequence is TGTGCCAGTACTGCAGGGGGCCTCTCCTATGGCTACACCTTC.

This clone turned up a few times. The chain combines TRBV28 with TRBJ1-2; 8 bases map to TRBD1. CDR1 and CDR2 from the germline V gene are MDHEN and SYDVKM. V shed 5 bases and J 8 bases; nucleotides not matched to a gene: 10. This CDR3 contains 14 residues. The CDR3, as DNA: TGTGCCAGCAGTCCCAGTGGACAGGGCTGGGGCTACACCTTC. Translated: CASSPSGQGWGYTF.

V and J are TRBV28 and TRBJ2-7; 11 bases are a match to TRBD1. CDR3 length: 15 amino acids. Germline V lookup: CDR1 MDHEN, CDR2 SYDVKM. The ends lost 6 bases at V and 3 bases at J; junction bases unmatched: 7. CDR3 protein: CASSSTGTGGYEQYV. The CDR3 DNA reads TGTGCCAGCAGCTCGACCGGGACAGGGGGCTACGAGCAGTACGTC.

This clone was detected a few times. In the same sample, other DNA sequences code for this CDR3. This chain uses TRBV19 with TRBJ1-1, with D perhaps TRBD1 (5 bases). The CDR3 has 14 residues. CDR1 is LNHDA, CDR2 SQIVND, per germline (reference sequence). Trimming took off 1 base at V and 1 base at J, with 7 bases between the two ends. CDR3 protein: CASSIGQGNTEAFF. CDR3 sequence (DNA): TGTGCCAGTAGTATAGGCCAGGGGAACACTGAAGCTTTCTTT.

Only a few counts were recorded for this clone. This chain links TRBV7-8 with TRBJ1-2; TRBD1 matches at 10 bases. V was clipped by 2 bases and J by 6 bases; unmatched bases: 9. The CDR3 loop spans 16 amino acids. CDR1 SGHVS and CDR2 FQNEAQ come from the germline V gene. In DNA, the CDR3 is TGTGCCAGCAGCTTAAGGTCGTCCGGACAGGGGGATGGCTACACCTTC. This translates into CASSLRSSGQGDGYTF.

With regard to this clone: Distinct nucleotide sequences in the sample also encode this CDR3. This chain joins TRBV7-9 and TRBJ1-2; the match to TRBD1 covers 8 bases. Unmatched junction bases numbered 6, after V lost 2 bases and J lost 4 bases. In germline, CDR1 is SEHNR, CDR2 FQNEAQ (reference sequence). This CDR3 spans 15 amino acids. CDR3 DNA: TGTGCCAGCAGCTTAACCGGACAGGGTATCTATGGCTACACCTTC. Its protein is CASSLTGQGIYGYTF.

This clone was found a few times. This chain connects TRBV19 to TRBJ2-3; D remains unclear. The CDR3 runs 13 residues. Trimming took off 5 bases at V and 4 bases at J, with 10 bases between the two ends. From germline, CDR1 is LNHDA and CDR2 SQIVND (reference sequence). This chain's CDR3 is CASSAYSPDTQYF. DNA for the CDR3: TGTGCCAGTAGTGCCTACTCCCCAGATACGCAGTATTTT.

The chain employs TRBV9 and TRBJ2-3; 7 bases line up with TRBD2. Per germline, CDR1 SGDLS and CDR2 YYNGEE. CDR3 size: 15 residues. The J segment lost 6 bases and the V segment lost 3 bases, leaving 10 bases of the junction unmatched. The CDR3 loop is CASSALLGGTDTQYF. The CDR3 DNA sequence: TGTGCCAGCAGCGCATTGTTGGGGGGGACGGATACGCAGTATTTT.

This sequence joins TRBV27 and TRBJ2-1; weak D call: TRBD1 (6 bases). The V gene lost 9 bases and the J gene lost 0 bases, with 12 bases spanning the gap. Germline-derived CDR1 and CDR2 are MNHEY and SMNVEV (reference sequence). This CDR3 is built from 14 residues. Here the CDR3 reads CASTGHFSYNEQFF. As DNA, the CDR3 is TGTGCCAGTACAGGGCATTTCTCCTACAATGAGCAGTTCTTC.

The genes are TRBV7-9 and TRBJ1-2; the D gene is possibly TRBD1 (6 bases). CDR1 is SEHNR and CDR2 is FQNEAQ in the germline V gene (reference sequence). The V and J ends lost 5 bases and 0 bases respectively, with 16 bases between them. This CDR3 region has 16 residues. The CDR3 nucleotides are TGTGCCAGCAGCCTTCCAGGGGCAGAGGCTAACTATGGCTACACCTTC. Translated, it gives CASSLPGAEANYGYTF.